The 29 T cell receptor beta chains below were found in one sample sequenced in a study of OX40 agonist ivuxolimab in advanced cancers. Data came from immunoSEQ multiplex PCR; TCRdb stores just in-frame clones and leaves some out. Of tens of thousands of clones listed, 84% are singletons. The sequencing used CD4+ or CD8+ T cells sorted from blood, collected in a trial of the OX40 agonist ivuxolimab. These receptors were obtained from an adult with an advanced solid tumor such as melanoma, head and neck, liver or kidney cancer.

The chain joins TRBV5-4 to TRBJ1-6; no firm D call. This CDR3 is 15 amino acids long. Germline CDR1 and CDR2: SGHNT and YYREEE (reference sequence). The V end lost 5 bases, the J end lost 7 bases, and 16 bases lay between the germline ends. CDR3 sequence (DNA): TGTGCCAGCAGTTTCCCCCGGGGATCGAATTCACCCCTCCACTTT. Encoded protein: CASSFPRGSNSPLHF.

This chain uses TRBV4-2 with TRBJ2-3, with 12 nucleotides matching TRBD2. The CDR3 loop spans 17 amino acids. CDR1 and CDR2 (germline): LGHNA, YNFKEQ. V lost 5 bases and J lost 4; bases outside the gene matches: 10. The CDR3 DNA is TGTGCCAGCAGCTCGCAGACTAGCGGGAGATTGGCAGATACGCAGTATTTT. Translating it yields CASSSQTSGRLADTQYF.

The genes are TRBV6-6 and TRBJ2-5; 13 bases align to TRBD2. Germline CDR1 reads MNHNY; CDR2 reads SVGAGI (reference sequence). J gave up 5 bases and V 5 bases, and 2 bases lay outside the gene matches. The CDR3 contains 14 residues. CDR3 residues: CASSGTSGAETQYF. The CDR3 DNA reads as TGTGCCAGCAGTGGGACTAGCGGGGCTGAGACCCAGTACTTC.

V usage is TRBV9 and J usage is TRBJ1-1; a possible D gene is TRBD1 (5 bases). Looked up from germline, CDR1 is SGDLS and CDR2 is YYNGEE. CDR3 size: 16 residues. V was clipped by 4 bases and J by 1 base, with 17 bases between them. CDR3 sequence (DNA): TGTGCCAGCAGCCGAACACCGGGACGGGGGAACACTGAAGCTTTCTTT. Its protein is CASSRTPGRGNTEAFF.

The chain recombines TRBV11-2 with TRBJ2-7; TRBD2 aligns across 11 bases. V shed 2 bases, J shed 1 base, and the junction held 10 bases outside the gene matches. From germline, CDR1 is SGHAT and CDR2 FQNNGV. The length of the CDR3 is 18 residues. The CDR3 reads CASSLHVPASGRSYEQYF. CDR3 nucleotides: TGTGCCAGCAGCTTACATGTCCCAGCTAGCGGGAGGTCCTACGAGCAGTACTTC.

V usage is TRBV5-1 and J usage is TRBJ2-5, with 8 bases lining up with TRBD1. This CDR3 has 15 residues. The J segment lost 5 bases and the V segment lost 4 bases, leaving 10 bases of the junction unmatched. Germline assignment: CDR1 SGHRS and CDR2 YFSETQ. CDR3 in amino acids: CASSGTGQGGETQYF. CDR3 sequence (DNA): TGCGCCAGCAGCGGGACCGGACAGGGCGGGGAGACCCAGTACTTC. Together with reference TRBV5-1 and TRBJ2-5, the CDR3 gives the full variable domain: KAGVTQTPRYLIKTRGQQVTLSCSPISGHRSVSWYQQTPGQGLQFLFEYFSETQRNKGNFPGRFSGRQFSNSRSEMNVSTLELGDSALYLCASSGTGQGGETQYFGPGTRLLVL.

The chain uses TRBV4-2 and TRBJ2-3; TRBD2 matches at 7 bases. Germline values: CDR1 LGHNA, CDR2 YNFKEQ. The CDR3 spans 16 residues. The J segment lost 2 bases and the V segment lost 2 bases, leaving 7 bases of the junction unmatched. The CDR3 loop reads CASSQNQAGYTDTQYF. In DNA, the CDR3 is TGTGCCAGCAGCCAAAACCAAGCGGGATACACAGATACGCAGTATTTT.

The chain links TRBV5-4 to TRBJ1-1; 12 bases agree with TRBD1. Per germline, CDR1 SGHNT and CDR2 YYREEE (reference sequence). The CDR3 covers 16 residues. V gave up 5 bases and J gave up 3 bases; unmatched junction bases: 8. Here the CDR3 DNA reads TGTGCCAGCAGGCTGGGACAGGGGGCGCGGGACACTGAAGCTTTCTTT. Translated, it gives CASRLGQGARDTEAFF.

The chain recombines TRBV27 with TRBJ2-1, with a tentative D call TRBD1 (6 bases). The CDR3 spans 17 residues. The V gene's germline CDR1 is MNHEY and CDR2 SMNVEV (reference sequence). V gave up 0 bases and J gave up 4 bases, with 16 bases separating them. The CDR3 reads CASSLSTGSIPYNEQFF. The CDR3 bases are TGTGCCAGCAGTTTATCCACAGGGAGTATCCCGTACAATGAGCAGTTCTTC.

V usage is TRBV9 and J usage is TRBJ2-2, with no clear D. The germline CDR1 and CDR2 sequences are SGDLS and YYNGEE. Trimming removed 0 bases from V and 0 bases from J, with 6 bases in between. The CDR3 extends over 15 amino acids. As DNA, the CDR3 is TGTGCCAGCAGCGTAGGGGCCCCGAACACCGGGGAGCTGTTTTTT. Protein product: CASSVGAPNTGELFF.

This clone appeared once. J is TRBJ2-2 and V is TRBV27; D perhaps matches TRBD1 (5 bases). This CDR3 has 14 residues. Trimming shortened V by 2 bases and J by 8 bases, and 12 bases separated the two germline ends. Germline V gene data show CDR1 as MNHEY and CDR2 as SMNVEV (reference sequence). CDR3 amino acids: CASSLQGTDGELFF. The CDR3 DNA reads TGTGCCAGCAGTTTACAGGGAACTGATGGGGAGCTGTTTTTT.

The chain recombines TRBV11-3 with TRBJ2-5, with 7 bases lining up with TRBD1. Germline CDR1 and CDR2: SGHNT and YENEEA. This CDR3 spans 14 amino acids. V lost 4 bases and J lost 4; bases outside the gene matches: 6. In DNA form, the CDR3 reads TGTGCCAGCAGCTCAGACAGGGTGTCAGAGACCCAGTACTTC. Its protein is CASSSDRVSETQYF.

The chain joins TRBV4-1 to TRBJ2-1; 10 bases map to TRBD2. CDR1 is MGHRA, CDR2 YSYEKL, per germline. V lost 1 base and J lost 10; bases outside the gene matches: 10. The CDR3 extends over 16 amino acids. The DNA for the CDR3 is TGCGCCAGCAGCCAAGGTCCTAGCGGGAGTCTCGGGGAGCAGTTCTTC. This sequence encodes CASSQGPSGSLGEQFF.

V gene TRBV5-6 combines with J gene TRBJ1-1, with D possibly matching TRBD1 (5 bases). Germline CDR1 is SGHDT and CDR2 is YYEEEE. Trimming removed 0 bases from V and 7 bases from J, with 10 bases in between. The CDR3 has 13 residues. The CDR3 sequence is CASSLDRWNEAFF. The CDR3 DNA reads as TGTGCCAGCAGCTTGGACAGGTGGAATGAAGCTTTCTTT.

This clone was observed a handful of times. This sequence joins TRBV30 and TRBJ2-7; D not certain. V lost 6 bases and J 1 base, leaving 7 bases between the germline ends. The CDR3 runs 11 residues. The V gene's germline CDR1 is GTSNPN and CDR2 SVGIG (reference sequence). The CDR3 DNA reads as TGTGCCTGTATGGGGTCCTACGAGCAGTACTTC. Its protein is CACMGSYEQYF.

This clone was recorded once. The chain carries TRBV18 and TRBJ2-1; the match to TRBD2 covers 8 bases. Trimming took 3 bases from V and 3 from J; bases not matched to a gene: 7. CDR1 is KGHSH, CDR2 LQKENI, per germline. The CDR3 contains 16 residues. CDR3 protein: CASSPSLAGLYNEQFF. For the CDR3, the DNA is TGTGCCAGCTCACCTTCTCTAGCGGGCCTCTACAATGAGCAGTTCTTC. The whole variable domain, filled in from reference TRBV18 and TRBJ2-1, reads NAGVMQNPRHLVRRRGQEARLRCSPMKGHSHVYWYRQLPEEGLKFMVYLQKENIIDESGMPKERFSAEFPKEGPSILRIQQVVRGDSAAYFCASSPSLAGLYNEQFFGPGTRLTVL.

The J gene is TRBJ1-6, the V gene TRBV7-8; D is perhaps TRBD1 (5 bases). The CDR3 contains 16 residues. Germline CDR1 and CDR2: SGHVS and FQNEAQ. Trimming cost V 2 bases and J 10 bases, with 18 bases left between them. The CDR3 bases are TGTGCCAGCAGCTTATTCAGGGAAGGGGAGGCATCACCCCTCCACTTT. Translated: CASSLFREGEASPLHF. Combining the CDR3 with reference TRBV7-8 and TRBJ1-6 gives the whole variable domain GAGVSQSPRYKVAKRGQDVALRCDPISGHVSLFWYQQALGQGPEFLTYFQNEAQLDKSGLPSDRFFAERPEGSVSTLKIQRTQQEDSAVYLCASSLFREGEASPLHFGNGTRLTVT.

This clone was recorded once. The rearrangement joins TRBV6-6 to TRBJ2-1; D unclear. The V and J ends lost 2 bases and 3 bases respectively, with 2 bases between them. CDR3 length: 12 residues. Germline CDR1 and CDR2: MNHNY and SVGAGI (reference sequence). Here the CDR3 DNA reads TGTGCCAGCAGTTACGTCTACAATGAGCAGTTCTTC. It yields the protein CASSYVYNEQFF.

This chain links TRBV7-8 with TRBJ1-2; D uncertain. The V gene's germline CDR1 is SGHVS and CDR2 FQNEAQ. Trimming stripped 5 bases from V and 4 bases from J, with 14 bases between. This CDR3 comprises 14 residues. Here the CDR3 DNA reads TGTGCCAGCAGCCCAAGGACTTTCGGCTATGGCTACACCTTC. This encodes CASSPRTFGYGYTF.

The V and J genes are TRBV19 and TRBJ2-7, with TRBD1 identical over 8 bases. Germline V gene lookup returns CDR1 LNHDA and CDR2 SQIVND (reference sequence). The CDR3 totals 16 residues. V was pared by 11 bases and J by 2 bases, with 17 bases of the junction left unmatched. The CDR3 coding sequence is TGTGCCCGCGAATTTCGACCCACGACAGGGGCCTACGAGCAGTACTTC. Residues: CAREFRPTTGAYEQYF.

The chain links TRBV27 to TRBJ1-1, with TRBD1 identical over 11 bases. Germline values: CDR1 MNHEY, CDR2 SMNVEV (reference sequence). This CDR3 is built from 15 residues. J gave up 3 bases and V 5 bases, and 5 bases lay outside the gene matches. The CDR3 bases are TGTGCCAGCAGTATCGGGACAGGGGGGGACACTGAAGCTTTCTTT. Encoded protein: CASSIGTGGDTEAFF.

V gene TRBV5-1 combines with J gene TRBJ1-2; possibly TRBD1 for D (6 bases). Trimming pared 0 bases from V and 10 bases from J, leaving 16 bases between. Germline lookup yields CDR1 SGHRS and CDR2 YFSETQ. The length of the CDR3 is 14 residues. The CDR3 sequence is CASSLGTQGVDYTF. In nucleotides, the CDR3 is TGCGCCAGCAGCTTGGGGACACAGGGTGTCGACTACACCTTC.

This chain joins TRBV5-6 and TRBJ1-6, with 8 bases aligning to TRBD1. Germline V CDR1 and CDR2: SGHDT, YYEEEE. The CDR3 loop spans 17 amino acids. V shed 1 base, J shed 4 bases, and the junction held 7 bases outside the gene matches. The CDR3 spells CASSLLGQGAYNSPLHF. The CDR3 DNA reads TGTGCCAGCAGCTTGTTAGGACAGGGAGCTTATAATTCACCCCTCCACTTT. Full variable domain (missing parts from reference TRBV5-6 and TRBJ1-6): DAGVTQSPTHLIKTRGQQVTLRCSPKSGHDTVSWYQQALGQGPQFIFQYYEEEERQRGNFPDRFSGHQFPNYSSELNVNALLLGDSALYLCASSLLGQGAYNSPLHFGNGTRLTVT.

The V and J genes are TRBV5-8 and TRBJ2-7, with TRBD2 matching 15 bases. Germline V gives CDR1 SGHTS, CDR2 YDEGEE. J lost 5 bases, V lost 0 bases, and 0 bases had no gene match. This CDR3 is built from 15 residues. CDR3 amino acids: CASSLGTSGRDEQYF. For the CDR3, the DNA is TGTGCCAGCAGCTTGGGGACTAGCGGGAGGGACGAGCAGTACTTC.

This rearrangement joins TRBV18 to TRBJ1-2; the match to TRBD1 covers 11 bases. CDR3 length equals 18 residues. Germline V lookup: CDR1 KGHSH, CDR2 LQKENI. Trimming cost V 3 bases and J 0 bases; bases outside gene matches: 9. For the CDR3, the DNA is TGTGCCAGCTCACCTCCGGGACAGGGGGATTTTCCTAACTATGGCTACACCTTC. Translating it yields CASSPPGQGDFPNYGYTF. Full variable domain (outside the CDR3, taken from reference TRBV18 and TRBJ1-2): NAGVMQNPRHLVRRRGQEARLRCSPMKGHSHVYWYRQLPEEGLKFMVYLQKENIIDESGMPKERFSAEFPKEGPSILRIQQVVRGDSAAYFCASSPPGQGDFPNYGYTFGSGTRLTVV.

The J gene is TRBJ2-5, the V gene TRBV7-2, with D tentatively TRBD2 (5 bases). The V gene lost 1 base and the J gene lost 5 bases, with 17 bases spanning the gap. Germline-derived CDR1 and CDR2 are SGHTA and FQGNSA. This CDR3 is built from 16 residues. The CDR3 DNA reads as TGTGCCAGCAGCTTAGTATTCGGGTTCGAGCGGGAGACCCAGTACTTC. It specifies CASSLVFGFERETQYF.

This clone was detected a few times. The J gene is TRBJ2-6, the V gene TRBV11-2; D not certain. The CDR3 totals 14 residues. V lost 1 base to trimming and J lost 6 bases, with 7 bases between them. CDR1 SGHAT and CDR2 FQNNGV come from the germline V gene. The CDR3 protein is CASSLVGSANVLTF. CDR3 DNA: TGTGCCAGCAGCTTAGTCGGGTCGGCCAACGTCCTGACTTTC.

The genes are TRBV28 and TRBJ1-2, with D perhaps matching TRBD1 (6 bases). Germline CDR1 is MDHEN and CDR2 is SYDVKM. The CDR3 covers 12 residues. V lost 10 bases and J lost 6, with 15 bases in between. The CDR3 reads CATPEGGNGYTF. The DNA for the CDR3 is TGTGCCACCCCCGAGGGGGGCAATGGCTACACCTTC.

V is TRBV14 and J is TRBJ1-6; the D gene is possibly TRBD1 (6 bases). The CDR3 consists of 15 residues. Germline V gives CDR1 SGHDN, CDR2 FVKESK. V was pared by 3 bases and J by 8 bases, with 14 bases between. The CDR3 protein is CASSQWAGGDSPLHF. The CDR3 DNA is TGTGCCAGCAGCCAGTGGGCCGGGGGCGATTCACCCCTCCACTTT.